This TCR beta chain was captured in a study of T cells in Graves' hyperthyroidism and ophthalmopathy. V lost 5 bases and J 5 bases, leaving 18 bases between the germline ends. CDR3 length: 16 amino acids. TCR beta CDR3 sequences were amplified from RNA transcripts. HTBI primers were the set used in a first-round RT-PCR of the TCR CDR3. TCRdb reprocessed the multiplex PCR reads with MiXCR, giving one entry per CDR3 protein. The repertoire holds approximately 720,000 distinct CDR3 sequences, with 18% as singletons. Aged 18 to 65, the patients had hyperthyroidism that was newly diagnosed and had lasted under 2 months. Blood from later-ophthalmopathy patients was taken at first hyperthyroidism diagnosis. In this sample, this clonotype turned up once. Antigen unknown. General study points: Among thyroid clonotypes expanded above 0.001, most also appeared in blood. Ophthalmopathy and stable hyperthyroidism were told apart by a 13 V-J model.

This clonotype originated in a woman aged 45-60 years with Graves' hyperthyroidism that later progressed to Graves' ophthalmopathy. The V call is TRBV12-3 or TRBV12-4, the J call TRBJ2-2; tentatively, D is TRBD1 (6 bases). The sequenced sample consisted of blood. The CDR3 bases are TGTGCCAGCAGTGCTATCAGGGGATCGTGGACCGGGGAGCTGTTTTTT. Residues: CASSAIRGSWTGELFF.